Presented here are 27 T cell receptor beta chains from one specimen sequenced in a study of beta chain features in type 1 diabetes. Reverse transcribing all isolated RNA meant expressed TCRB transcripts were sequenced. Sequencing was performed with immunoSEQ multiplex PCR; in TCRdb, only in-frame clones are kept and a portion is missing. Of fewer than 400,000 clones listed, less than 9.5% are singletons. Material for sequencing was central memory CD4+ T cells from blood. The receptors come from a woman aged 18-35 years in good health.

This clone showed up just a few times. This chain connects TRBV11-1 to TRBJ2-2; D might be TRBD1 (6 bases). V gave up 5 bases and J gave up 6 bases, with 10 bases separating them. Germline-derived CDR1 and CDR2 are SGHAT and FQDESV (reference sequence). The CDR3 is made up of 13 amino acids. CDR3 DNA: TGTGCCAGCAGCGTTACAGGGCCCGGGGAGCTGTTTTTT. Translating gives CASSVTGPGELFF.

The chain recombines TRBV15 with TRBJ2-1; D is perhaps TRBD1 (6 bases). The CDR3 has 13 residues. Germline loops: CDR1 LNHNV, CDR2 YYDKDF (reference sequence). With 4 bases removed from V and 7 bases from J, the gap between germline ends came to 11 bases. The CDR3 is CATSINRDNEQFF. Here the CDR3 DNA reads TGTGCCACCAGCATAAACAGGGATAATGAGCAGTTCTTC.

The chain links TRBV11-2 to TRBJ2-1; D perhaps matches TRBD1 (6 bases). Germline assignment: CDR1 SGHAT and CDR2 FQNNGV. V was pared by 1 base and J by 6 bases, with 16 bases between. This CDR3 has 16 residues. CDR3: CASSLVLGGRSNEQFF. For the CDR3, the DNA is TGTGCCAGCAGCTTAGTCTTAGGGGGACGGTCCAATGAGCAGTTCTTC. Based on the CDR3 plus reference TRBV11-2 and TRBJ2-1, the full variable domain is EAGVAQSPRYKIIEKRQSVAFWCNPISGHATLYWYQQILGQGPKLLIQFQNNGVVDDSQLPKDRFSAERLKGVDSTLKIQPAKLEDSAVYLCASSLVLGGRSNEQFFGPGTRLTVL.

This chain uses TRBV5-6 with TRBJ2-6; possibly TRBD1 for D (6 bases). The CDR3 length is 14 residues. Germline V gene lookup returns CDR1 SGHDT and CDR2 YYEEEE. V lost 0 bases to trimming and J lost 7 bases, with 8 bases between them. The CDR3 sequence: CASSLAGQANVLTF. CDR3 sequence (DNA): TGTGCCAGCAGCTTGGCGGGACAAGCCAACGTCCTGACTTTC.

This chain joins TRBV7-9 and TRBJ2-6; perhaps TRBD1 as D (5 bases). V dropped 1 base and J dropped 2 bases, with 12 bases sitting between them. Germline loops: CDR1 SEHNR, CDR2 FQNEAQ (reference sequence). This CDR3 has 17 amino acids. This chain's CDR3 is CASSLVQGGPGANVLTF. DNA of the CDR3: TGTGCCAGCAGCTTAGTTCAGGGCGGCCCTGGGGCCAACGTCCTGACTTTC.

This chain uses TRBV2 with TRBJ2-1; D unclear. This CDR3 has 13 amino acids. V dropped 4 bases and J dropped 2 bases, with 6 bases sitting between them. CDR1 is SNHLY and CDR2 is FYNNEI in the germline V gene. The CDR3 region is CASSVNTYNEQFF. The CDR3 DNA reads as TGTGCCAGCAGTGTTAACACCTACAATGAGCAGTTCTTC.

This clone was recorded many times. V is TRBV11-2 and J is TRBJ2-4, with 8 bases identical to TRBD1. The length of the CDR3 is 13 residues. Germline loops: CDR1 SGHAT, CDR2 FQNNGV. V gave up 3 bases and J gave up 8 bases; unmatched junction bases: 3. The CDR3 protein is CASSLQGAHIQYF. As DNA, the CDR3 is TGTGCCAGCAGCTTGCAGGGGGCTCACATTCAGTACTTC.

This clone was seen more than once but under ten times. The chain uses TRBV28 and TRBJ2-7; possible D gene TRBD2, 6 bases. Germline V gives CDR1 MDHEN, CDR2 SYDVKM. This CDR3 contains 15 residues. Deletions cut 5 bases from V and 2 bases from J, with 16 bases between. CDR3 DNA sequence: TGTGCCAGCAGTGGGCGGTACGGGGGAACCTACGAGCAGTACTTC. Its translation is CASSGRYGGTYEQYF.

This clone was observed at least ten times. The chain is built from TRBV11-2 and TRBJ1-5, with D possibly TRBD1 on 5 matching bases. V lost 2 bases and J 3 bases, leaving 8 bases between the germline ends. CDR3 length equals 14 residues. The germline V gene encodes CDR1 SGHAT and CDR2 FQNNGV. CDR3 nucleotides: TGTGCCAGCAGCTTACAGGGCAACAATCAGCCCCAGCATTTT. Amino acid sequence: CASSLQGNNQPQHF. Using reference TRBV11-2 and TRBJ1-5 for the parts outside the CDR3, the full variable domain is EAGVAQSPRYKIIEKRQSVAFWCNPISGHATLYWYQQILGQGPKLLIQFQNNGVVDDSQLPKDRFSAERLKGVDSTLKIQPAKLEDSAVYLCASSLQGNNQPQHFGDGTRLSIL.

The rearrangement links TRBV5-1 to TRBJ2-5; perhaps TRBD2 as D (6 bases). From germline, CDR1 is SGHRS and CDR2 YFSETQ. Trimming shortened V by 3 bases and J by 5 bases, and 11 bases separated the two germline ends. This CDR3 comprises 13 residues. CDR3 sequence reads: CASSSGLTETQYF. The DNA of the CDR3 is TGCGCCAGCAGCTCCGGACTAACGGAGACCCAGTACTTC.

The chain recombines TRBV7-9 with TRBJ1-1; TRBD1 matches 8 bases. Germline CDR1 and CDR2: SEHNR and FQNEAQ (reference sequence). This CDR3 is 13 amino acids long. The J segment lost 0 bases and the V segment lost 8 bases, leaving 2 bases of the junction unmatched. The CDR3 loop reads CASGQGMNTEAFF. CDR3 nucleotides: TGTGCCAGCGGACAGGGCATGAACACTGAAGCTTTCTTT.

There are a few counts of this clone. The chain carries TRBV5-5 and TRBJ1-1; 7 bases align to TRBD1. The ends lost 0 bases at V and 3 bases at J; junction bases unmatched: 5. The CDR3 is made up of 15 amino acids. Germline V gene data show CDR1 as SGHKS and CDR2 as YYEKEE (reference sequence). CDR3 residues: CASSLDPGQHTEAFF. For the CDR3, the DNA is TGTGCCAGCAGCTTGGATCCGGGACAGCACACTGAAGCTTTCTTT.

This clone has only a few counts. The genes are TRBV18 and TRBJ2-5; D is unclear. There are 16 residues in the CDR3. Looked up from germline, CDR1 is KGHSH and CDR2 is LQKENI. Trimming stripped 2 bases from V and 5 bases from J, with 18 bases between. CDR3 loop: CASSPTPGIAWETQYF. In nucleotides, the CDR3 is TGTGCCAGCTCACCAACCCCCGGAATAGCATGGGAGACCCAGTACTTC.

This clone was picked up a small number of times. The V gene is TRBV7-2, the J gene TRBJ2-3, with D perhaps TRBD2 (5 bases). The V gene lost 8 bases and the J gene lost 5 bases, with 11 bases spanning the gap. The germline V gene encodes CDR1 SGHTA and CDR2 FQGNSA. The CDR3 runs to 12 residues. CDR3 in amino acids: CASGRGRDTQYF. CDR3 sequence (DNA): TGTGCCAGCGGACGAGGGCGAGATACGCAGTATTTT.

The sample holds many counts of this clone. The V and J genes are TRBV7-2 and TRBJ2-1, with D tentatively TRBD1 or TRBD2 (5 bases each). Per germline, CDR1 SGHTA and CDR2 FQGNSA. V was cut by 5 bases and J by 6 bases, with 14 bases left in between. CDR3 size: 14 residues. The CDR3 region has the DNA TGTGCCAGCAGCGTAACGTGGGGGATCAATGAGCAGTTCTTC. It translates to CASSVTWGINEQFF. The full variable domain, with the rest looked up from reference TRBV7-2 and TRBJ2-1, is GAGVSQSPSNKVTEKGKDVELRCDPISGHTALYWYRQSLGQGLEFLIYFQGNSAPDKSGLPSDRFSAERTGGSVSTLTIQRTQQEDSAVYLCASSVTWGINEQFFGPGTRLTVL.

The chain combines TRBV11-2 with TRBJ2-4, with 8 positions matching TRBD1. This CDR3 spans 14 amino acids. From germline, CDR1 is SGHAT and CDR2 FQNNGV. Trimming cost V 0 bases and J 14 bases; bases outside gene matches: 9. CDR3 protein: CASSLDGQGALKYF. CDR3 coding DNA: TGTGCCAGCAGCTTAGATGGACAGGGTGCACTTAAGTACTTC.

V usage is TRBV2 and J usage is TRBJ2-4; D perhaps matches TRBD1 (6 bases). V was cut by 8 bases and J by 7 bases, with 15 bases left in between. The CDR3 has 13 amino acids. Germline loops: CDR1 SNHLY, CDR2 FYNNEI. The CDR3 DNA sequence: TGTGCCAGCCAAAGGGGGAATCGGAACATTCAGTACTTC. Amino acids: CASQRGNRNIQYF.

In regard to this clone: Other DNA variants within this sample encode the same CDR3. The J gene is TRBJ2-5, the V gene TRBV5-1, with TRBD2 matching over 7 bases. Unmatched junction bases numbered 3, after V lost 0 bases and J lost 4 bases. CDR3 size: 14 residues. Per the germline V gene, CDR1 is SGHRS and CDR2 is YFSETQ. The CDR3 sequence: CASSLAGGGETQYF. The CDR3 nucleotides read TGCGCCAGCAGCTTGGCGGGGGGAGGAGAGACCCAGTACTTC.

In its sample, this clone was seen a few times. The genes are TRBV6-5 and TRBJ2-1; 10 bases are shared with TRBD2. V gave up 4 bases and J gave up 7 bases; unmatched junction bases: 7. The CDR3 sequence is 15 residues long. Germline V gene lookup returns CDR1 MNHEY and CDR2 SVGAGI. The CDR3 DNA sequence: TGTGCCAGCAGTTCCCCGGGACTAGCGAGGAATGAGCAGTTCTTC. Its protein is CASSSPGLARNEQFF.

The chain joins TRBV4-3 to TRBJ2-5, with TRBD2 identical over 7 bases. The CDR3 runs to 14 residues. The junction had 4 bases not matched to a gene; V was cut back by 1 base and J by 5 bases. From germline, CDR1 is LGHNA and CDR2 YSLEER. In DNA form, the CDR3 reads TGCGCCAGCAGCCAAGCCCCGGGGGGTGAGACCCAGTACTTC. As protein: CASSQAPGGETQYF.

This clone was seen more than once but under ten times. This sequence joins TRBV2 and TRBJ1-2, with TRBD1 matching 9 bases. Germline V gene sequence: CDR1 SNHLY, CDR2 FYNNEI. This CDR3 region has 14 residues. Trimming at V came to 6 bases and at J to 8 bases, leaving 10 bases not matched to a gene. CDR3 protein: CASRDRDRVGGYTF. The CDR3 DNA reads as TGTGCCAGCAGAGACCGGGACAGGGTCGGCGGCTACACCTTC.

On this clone itself: Other DNA sequences in this specimen translate into the identical CDR3. The genes are TRBV7-2 and TRBJ2-2, with no clear D. The V gene lost 3 bases and the J gene lost 2 bases, with 10 bases spanning the gap. This CDR3 has 15 residues. Germline assignment: CDR1 SGHTA and CDR2 FQGNSA. The CDR3 DNA sequence: TGTGCCAGCAGCTTGCGCGCCGGAAACACCGGGGAGCTGTTTTTT. Translated, it gives CASSLRAGNTGELFF.

The chain employs TRBV10-3 and TRBJ1-1; possible D gene TRBD1, 6 bases. V was clipped by 4 bases and J by 5 bases, with 29 bases between them. This CDR3 has 19 amino acids. Germline CDR1 is ENHRY and CDR2 is SYGVKD. Here the CDR3 DNA reads TGTGCCATCAGTGTTAGCACAGGCAAGATAGGGGGAGCCCCGACTGAAGCTTTCTTT. Its translation is CAISVSTGKIGGAPTEAFF.

J is TRBJ2-3 and V is TRBV18; a possible D gene is TRBD1 (6 bases). Trimming removed 2 bases at V and 2 bases at J, with 17 bases between. Per the germline V gene, CDR1 is KGHSH and CDR2 is LQKENI. The CDR3 covers 17 residues. In nucleotides, the CDR3 is TGTGCCAGCTCACCATTTTTCGGCAGGGGAGTCACAGATACGCAGTATTTT. Encoded protein: CASSPFFGRGVTDTQYF.

This chain uses TRBV5-1 with TRBJ1-1; TRBD1 matches 7 bases. Germline V gene data show CDR1 as SGHRS and CDR2 as YFSETQ. This CDR3 region has 15 residues. With 6 bases clipped from V and 2 bases from J, the junction kept 10 bases outside the gene matches. This CDR3 reads CASTMWTGGNTEAFF. The CDR3, as DNA: TGCGCCAGCACCATGTGGACAGGAGGCAACACTGAAGCTTTCTTT.

This clone was seen a handful of times. The V call is TRBV6-5, the J call TRBJ2-5; the D is unclear. This CDR3 region has 15 residues. The ends were cut back, 2 bases at V and 2 bases at J, with 12 bases in the middle. Germline-derived CDR1 and CDR2 are MNHEY and SVGAGI. CDR3 nucleotides: TGTGCCAGCAGTTACCCTGGAAGCCGTCAAGAGACCCAGTACTTC. Translated: CASSYPGSRQETQYF.

This clone has more than one count but fewer than ten. The V and J genes are TRBV4-3 and TRBJ2-7; D gene unclear. The CDR3 contains 15 residues. V was pared by 1 base and J by 6 bases, with 16 bases between. Germline-derived CDR1 and CDR2 are LGHNA and YSLEER. In DNA form, the CDR3 reads TGCGCCAGCAGCCAAGGTTTATTAGCCGGGCTCGAGCAGTACTTC. This translates into CASSQGLLAGLEQYF.